These 32 T cell receptor beta chains came from one sample sequenced in a study of cytomegalovirus exposure and HLA in healthy donors. Repertoires were generated with immunoSEQ multiplex PCR, while TCRdb's copy carries only in-frame clones and drops some. The sample holds about 200,000 clones, 87% seen once. The sequencing input was PBMCs. The origin of the receptors is a woman aged 18-29 years in good health and CMV-seropositive.

The genes are TRBV29-1 and TRBJ2-1; 15 bases fit TRBD2. The CDR3 length is 18 residues. Germline V CDR1 and CDR2: SQVTM, ANQGSEA. Trimming took 6 bases from V and 3 from J; bases not matched to a gene: 12. CDR3 protein: CSVYPPGLAGGDYNEQFF. The CDR3 nucleotides are TGCAGCGTCTACCCCCCGGGACTAGCGGGAGGCGACTACAATGAGCAGTTCTTC.

The chain is built from TRBV6-5 and TRBJ1-2; 7 positions match TRBD1. Germline CDR1 reads MNHEY; CDR2 reads SVGAGI. After removal of 6 bases from V and 3 bases from J, the junction contained 1 base not matched to a gene. CDR3 length equals 12 residues. The CDR3 DNA is TGTGCCAGCAGCCAGGGGGACTATGGCTACACCTTC. Its protein is CASSQGDYGYTF.

The CDR3 nucleotides are TGTGCCAGCAGTTTGTCACAGTACGAGCAGTACTTC. Its protein product is CASSLSQYEQYF. The V and J genes are TRBV28 and TRBJ2-7; D not certain. Germline lookup yields CDR1 MDHEN and CDR2 SYDVKM. The CDR3 spans 12 residues. V shed 3 bases and J shed 4 bases, with 7 bases lying between them.

CDR3 protein: CASSFTYSYTPAGLDETQYF. The CDR3 DNA sequence: TGCGCCAGCAGCTTCACTTACTCGTATACACCAGCGGGACTGGATGAGACCCAGTACTTC. The V and J genes are TRBV5-1 and TRBJ2-5, with 7 bases fitting TRBD2. V lost 2 bases and J lost 5; bases outside the gene matches: 24. The germline gives CDR1 SGHRS, CDR2 YFSETQ. This CDR3 contains 20 residues.

This chain links TRBV27 with TRBJ2-1; TRBD2 matches at 7 bases. The germline V gene has CDR1 MNHEY and CDR2 SMNVEV (reference sequence). V lost 2 bases, J lost 7 bases, and 8 bases stayed unmatched. This CDR3 contains 15 residues. Here the CDR3 DNA reads TGTGCCAGCAGTTTAGGGGGGGACGCTTGGAATGAGCAGTTCTTC. Protein sequence: CASSLGGDAWNEQFF.

The V call is TRBV5-1, the J call TRBJ2-5; TRBD1 aligns across 9 bases. Germline V CDR1 and CDR2: SGHRS, YFSETQ. Trimming removed 6 bases from V and 5 bases from J; junction bases left unmatched: 14. There are 16 residues in the CDR3. Written as DNA, the CDR3 is TGCGCCAGCAAACCCCACCAAACAGGGGGCGGGGAGACCCAGTACTTC. Its protein product is CASKPHQTGGGETQYF.

The genes are TRBV15 and TRBJ1-2; tentatively, D is TRBD1 (6 bases). CDR1 LNHNV and CDR2 YYDKDF come from the germline V gene (reference sequence). V dropped 1 base and J dropped 4 bases, with 19 bases sitting between them. This CDR3 region has 17 residues. CDR3: CATSRGGHTLKGYGYTF. CDR3 nucleotides: TGTGCCACCAGCAGAGGGGGACATACCCTTAAGGGCTATGGCTACACCTTC.

The chain uses TRBV5-4 and TRBJ1-4; maybe TRBD1 (5 bases). The V end was cut by 1 base, the J end by 3 bases, with 13 bases between. The CDR3 runs to 16 residues. Per germline, CDR1 SGHNT and CDR2 YYREEE (reference sequence). The CDR3 DNA follows: TGTGCCAGCAGCTTGTCAGGGATGGCGGCTAATGAAAAACTGTTTTTT. It specifies CASSLSGMAANEKLFF.

The gene calls are TRBV28 and TRBJ2-7, with TRBD1 matching 9 bases. The CDR3 length is 13 residues. Germline assignment: CDR1 MDHEN and CDR2 SYDVKM. After removal of 4 bases from V and 6 bases from J, the junction contained 4 bases not matched to a gene. The CDR3 DNA follows: TGTGCCAGCAGTTGGGGGACAGGGCGCGAGCAGTACTTC. Its translation: CASSWGTGREQYF. Based on the CDR3 plus reference TRBV28 and TRBJ2-7, the full variable domain is DVKVTQSSRYLVKRTGEKVFLECVQDMDHENMFWYRQDPGLGLRLIYFSYDVKMKEKGDIPEGYSVSREKKERFSLILESASTNQTSMYLCASSWGTGREQYFGPGTRLTVT.

The chain is built from TRBV27 and TRBJ2-1; the match to TRBD2 covers 8 bases. The germline gives CDR1 MNHEY, CDR2 SMNVEV (reference sequence). This CDR3 region has 15 residues. V was pared by 1 base and J by 9 bases, with 8 bases of the junction left unmatched. The CDR3 bases are TGTGCCAGCAGTTTATGGGGGACTAGATCCGGTGAGCAGTTCTTC. As protein: CASSLWGTRSGEQFF.

The chain joins TRBV2 to TRBJ1-2; D uncertain. Germline V gene lookup returns CDR1 SNHLY and CDR2 FYNNEI. CDR3 length: 12 amino acids. The V and J ends lost 6 bases and 4 bases respectively, with 9 bases between them. In DNA, the CDR3 is TGTGCCAGCAGCGAGGAGCTCTATGGCTACACCTTC. Its translation: CASSEELYGYTF. Full variable domain (missing parts from reference TRBV2 and TRBJ1-2): EPEVTQTPSHQVTQMGQEVILRCVPISNHLYFYWYRQILGQKVEFLVSFYNNEISEKSEIFDDQFSVERPDGSNFTLKIRSTKLEDSAMYFCASSEELYGYTFGSGTRLTVV.

The chain is built from TRBV5-1 and TRBJ1-5; TRBD1 agrees at 8 bases. Germline lookup yields CDR1 SGHRS and CDR2 YFSETQ. V dropped 4 bases and J dropped 5; count of bases not matched to a gene: 5. The CDR3 sequence is 14 residues long. CDR3 region: CASSTGTGDQPQHF. CDR3 coding DNA: TGCGCCAGCAGCACCGGGACAGGAGATCAGCCCCAGCATTTT.

The genes are TRBV11-2 and TRBJ1-2; D possibly corresponds to TRBD1 (6 bases). V lost 1 base to trimming and J lost 6 bases, with 12 bases between them. The CDR3 is 14 amino acids. In germline, CDR1 is SGHAT, CDR2 FQNNGV. CDR3 DNA sequence: TGTGCCAGCAGCTTAGCTGGGGGCTTTGATGGCTACACCTTC. It yields the protein CASSLAGGFDGYTF.

V usage is TRBV14 and J usage is TRBJ1-5; D gene ambiguous. CDR3 length: 13 amino acids. CDR1 SGHDN and CDR2 FVKESK come from the germline V gene. V was trimmed by 1 base and J by 7 bases, leaving 8 bases between them. The CDR3 loop is CASSQGPTQPQHF. The CDR3 DNA reads as TGTGCCAGCAGCCAAGGGCCCACGCAGCCCCAGCATTTT.

The rearrangement joins TRBV6-5 to TRBJ2-7; D might be TRBD2 (5 bases). V lost 6 bases, J lost 5 bases, and 11 bases lay in between. The CDR3 is 12 residues long. The germline gives CDR1 MNHEY, CDR2 SVGAGI. CDR3 protein: CASSPDGDEQYF. The CDR3 DNA sequence: TGTGCCAGCAGCCCCGACGGGGACGAGCAGTACTTC.

This clone was seen just once. The chain joins TRBV4-1 to TRBJ1-2; D call uncertain. Germline V gene sequence: CDR1 MGHRA, CDR2 YSYEKL. V shed 2 bases and J shed 8 bases, with 21 bases lying between them. This CDR3 region has 16 residues. CDR3 nucleotide sequence: TGCGCCAGCAGCCAAAGGAATGAGGGCCACCCTGGCGGCTACACCTTC. It specifies CASSQRNEGHPGGYTF.

A word on this clone: The junction shows a germline mismatch at one end, possibly a read error. CDR3 sequence reads: CASSLAPLPSYEQYF. The CDR3 nucleotides read TGTGCCAGCAGCTTGGCCCCGCTCCCCTCCTATGAGCAGTACTTC. The chain is built from TRBV5-4 and TRBJ2-7, with D unclear. Germline V lookup: CDR1 SGHNT, CDR2 YYREEE (reference sequence). This CDR3 comprises 15 residues.

The chain carries TRBV27 and TRBJ2-3; the match to TRBD1 covers 7 bases. CDR3 size: 12 residues. Germline loops: CDR1 MNHEY, CDR2 SMNVEV (reference sequence). J gave up 10 bases and V 3 bases, and 4 bases lay outside the gene matches. This chain's CDR3 is CASSFGTASQYF. The DNA of the CDR3 is TGTGCCAGCAGTTTCGGGACAGCGTCGCAGTATTTT.

This sequence joins TRBV25-1 and TRBJ1-1, with D perhaps matching TRBD1 (6 bases). Germline lookup yields CDR1 MGHDK and CDR2 SYGVNS. This CDR3 has 15 residues. V gave up 0 bases and J gave up 1 base, with 9 bases separating them. CDR3 in amino acids: CASSEYIGGNTEAFF. CDR3 DNA: TGTGCCAGCAGTGAATATATAGGGGGGAACACTGAAGCTTTCTTT.

On this clone: The same CDR3 also results from other DNA sequences found in this sample. The rearrangement links TRBV6-5 to TRBJ1-5; 10 bases line up with TRBD1. Trimming removed 2 bases from V and 7 bases from J; junction bases left unmatched: 2. The CDR3 is made up of 14 amino acids. The germline CDR1 and CDR2 sequences are MNHEY and SVGAGI. CDR3 residues: CASSYRTGGQPQHF. CDR3 sequence (DNA): TGTGCCAGCAGTTACAGGACAGGGGGACAGCCCCAGCATTTT.

The rearrangement uses TRBV27 and TRBJ2-1; 16 positions agree with TRBD2. This CDR3 has 15 residues. Germline V gene data show CDR1 as MNHEY and CDR2 as SMNVEV (reference sequence). The junction had 1 base not matched to a gene; V was cut back by 6 bases and J by 5 bases. CDR3 in DNA: TGTGCCAGCAGGGGACTAGCGGGAGGGAACAATGAGCAGTTCTTC. This translates into CASRGLAGGNNEQFF.

A few counts support this clone. The genes are TRBV19 and TRBJ2-2; D perhaps matches TRBD2 (5 bases). The ends were cut back, 3 bases at V and 5 bases at J, with 10 bases in the middle. This CDR3 has 14 residues. CDR1 is LNHDA, CDR2 SQIVND, per germline (reference sequence). The CDR3 region has the DNA TGTGCCAGTAGTATGCCCGGGGAGACCGGGGAGCTGTTTTTT. Amino acids: CASSMPGETGELFF.

This sequence joins TRBV5-1 and TRBJ1-3; TRBD1 agrees at 11 bases. Germline assignment: CDR1 SGHRS and CDR2 YFSETQ. Trimming removed 7 bases from V and 4 bases from J; junction bases left unmatched: 7. The CDR3 sequence is 15 residues long. This chain's CDR3 is CASRRTGGSGNTIYF. The CDR3 coding sequence is TGCGCCAGCCGGCGGACAGGGGGCTCCGGAAACACCATATATTTT. The full variable domain, its missing parts supplied by reference TRBV5-1 and TRBJ1-3, is KAGVTQTPRYLIKTRGQQVTLSCSPISGHRSVSWYQQTPGQGLQFLFEYFSETQRNKGNFPGRFSGRQFSNSRSEMNVSTLELGDSALYLCASRRTGGSGNTIYFGEGSWLTVV.

The chain recombines TRBV7-9 with TRBJ1-4; D gene uncertain. Germline lookup yields CDR1 SEHNR and CDR2 FQNEAQ (reference sequence). This CDR3 has 13 amino acids. V gave up 7 bases and J gave up 5 bases, with 11 bases separating them. Here the CDR3 DNA reads TGTGCCAGCACAAACAGCTTAAATGAAAAACTGTTTTTT. Protein sequence: CASTNSLNEKLFF.

V usage is TRBV5-1 and J usage is TRBJ2-1; TRBD2 matches 10 bases. CDR1 and CDR2 from the germline V gene are SGHRS and YFSETQ. The CDR3 has 15 residues. V dropped 4 bases and J dropped 8; count of bases not matched to a gene: 9. CDR3 DNA sequence: TGCGCCAGCAGCCTCGGGACTAGCGCATATGATGAGCAGTTCTTC. Protein product: CASSLGTSAYDEQFF.

The chain joins TRBV6-1 to TRBJ2-7; TRBD2 aligns across 7 bases. With 3 bases clipped from V and 3 bases from J, the junction kept 8 bases outside the gene matches. The CDR3 is 15 amino acids. The V gene's germline CDR1 is MNHNS and CDR2 SASEGT. The DNA of the CDR3 is TGTGCCAGCAGTGAGGGGCTGGGGGGGAACTACGAGCAGTACTTC. Translating it yields CASSEGLGGNYEQYF.

The chain recombines TRBV5-4 with TRBJ2-6; D unclear. V lost 5 bases, J lost 2 bases, and 8 bases lay in between. CDR1 SGHNT and CDR2 YYREEE come from the germline V gene (reference sequence). The CDR3 spans 14 residues. The CDR3 loop is CASSNLAGANVLTF. The CDR3 DNA reads as TGTGCCAGCAGTAATCTTGCTGGGGCCAACGTCCTGACTTTC.

The chain recombines TRBV13 with TRBJ2-3, with TRBD1 matching over 9 bases. J gave up 3 bases and V 5 bases, and 6 bases lay outside the gene matches. The CDR3 consists of 15 residues. In germline, CDR1 is PRHDT, CDR2 FYEKMQ (reference sequence). CDR3 sequence reads: CASSTRDRATDTQYF. In DNA form, the CDR3 reads TGTGCCAGCAGCACCCGGGACAGGGCGACAGATACGCAGTATTTT.

This chain joins TRBV5-1 and TRBJ2-7; 11 nucleotides match TRBD1. The CDR3 length is 14 residues. Germline V gives CDR1 SGHRS, CDR2 YFSETQ. J gave up 3 bases and V 4 bases, and 3 bases lay outside the gene matches. The CDR3 sequence: CASSRDRGVYEQYF. The CDR3, as DNA: TGCGCCAGCAGCAGGGACAGGGGGGTCTACGAGCAGTACTTC.

J is TRBJ1-4 and V is TRBV5-5; a possible D gene is TRBD1 (5 bases). V was cut by 0 bases and J by 8 bases, with 8 bases left in between. There are 13 residues in the CDR3. Germline CDR1 and CDR2: SGHKS and YYEKEE (reference sequence). CDR3 loop: CASSLVAGEKLFF. Written as DNA, the CDR3 is TGTGCCAGCAGCTTGGTAGCAGGGGAAAAACTGTTTTTT.

In nucleotides, the CDR3 is TGCGCCAGCAGCCAAGGGGGACTGAGCTACGAGCAGTACTTC. Protein product: CASSQGGLSYEQYF. The V gene is TRBV4-1, the J gene TRBJ2-7; tentative D call: TRBD2 (6 bases). Germline values: CDR1 MGHRA, CDR2 YSYEKL. The germline V and J ends were trimmed by 1 base and 3 bases, with 10 bases remaining between them. The CDR3 has 14 amino acids.

This chain joins TRBV29-1 and TRBJ2-3, with a weak D call TRBD2 (5 bases). This CDR3 is 16 amino acids long. V lost 0 bases, J lost 4 bases, and 17 bases lay in between. The germline gives CDR1 SQVTM, CDR2 ANQGSEA. The CDR3 sequence is CSVEDWDEVASDTQYF. The CDR3 region has the DNA TGCAGCGTTGAAGATTGGGATGAAGTAGCGTCAGATACGCAGTATTTT.